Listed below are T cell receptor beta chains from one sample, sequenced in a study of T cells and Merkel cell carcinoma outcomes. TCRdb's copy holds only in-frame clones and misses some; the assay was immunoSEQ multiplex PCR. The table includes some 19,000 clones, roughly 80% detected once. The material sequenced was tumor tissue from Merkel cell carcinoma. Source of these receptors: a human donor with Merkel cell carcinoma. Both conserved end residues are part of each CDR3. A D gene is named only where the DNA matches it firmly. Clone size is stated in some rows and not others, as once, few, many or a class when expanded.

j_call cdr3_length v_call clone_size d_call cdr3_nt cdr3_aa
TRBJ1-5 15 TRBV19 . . TGTGCCAGTAGTTTCGCCGGCAGGGGCAATCAGCCCCAGCATTTT CASSFAGRGNQPQHF
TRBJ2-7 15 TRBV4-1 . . TGCGCCAGCAGCCAAGTAGGGTTAGGGGACTACGAGCAGTACTTC CASSQVGLGDYEQYF
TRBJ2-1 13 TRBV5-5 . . TGTGCCAGCAGCTTGATGGGGTACAATGAGCAGTTCTTC CASSLMGYNEQFF
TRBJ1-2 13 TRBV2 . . TGTGCCAGCAGTGCGGACTCCCCCTATGGCTACACCTTC CASSADSPYGYTF
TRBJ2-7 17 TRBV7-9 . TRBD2 TGTGCCAGCAGCTTAGTATGGACTAGCGGGCACCCGTACGAGCAGTACTTC CASSLVWTSGHPYEQYF
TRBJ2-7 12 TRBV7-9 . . TGTGCCAGCAGCCCGGGACCCGGGGAGCAGTACTTC CASSPGPGEQYF
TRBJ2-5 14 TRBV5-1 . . TGCGCCAGCAGCTATTTCCGGGTTTGGGAGACCCAGTACTTC CASSYFRVWETQYF
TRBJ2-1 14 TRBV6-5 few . TGTGCCACCAGGGGGGGCATCTCCTACAATGAGCAGTTCTTC CATRGGISYNEQFF
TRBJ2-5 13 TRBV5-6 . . TGTGCCAGCAGCTTAGGAACGCAAGAGACCCAGTACTTC CASSLGTQETQYF
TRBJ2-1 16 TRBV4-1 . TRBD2 TGCGCCAGCAGCCAAGTTCCAGCGGGAGACTACAATGAGCAGTTCTTC CASSQVPAGDYNEQFF
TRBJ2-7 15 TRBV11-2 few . TGTGCCAGCAGCGGACGTTGGGGCGTGATACGCGAGCAGTACTTC CASSGRWGVIREQYF
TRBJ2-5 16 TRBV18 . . TGTGCCAGCTCACCAGAAACCGGGGGCCGGCGAGAGACCCAGTACTTC CASSPETGGRRETQYF
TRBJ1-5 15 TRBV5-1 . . TGCGCCAGCAGCTTGAGCGACGGTAACAATCAGCCCCAGCATTTT CASSLSDGNNQPQHF
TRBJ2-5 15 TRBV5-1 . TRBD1 TGCGCCAGCAGACCGGGACAGGGATTAGCAGAGACCCAGTACTTC CASRPGQGLAETQYF
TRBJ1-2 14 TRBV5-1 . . TGCGCCAGCGCCGGCCAGGCAGGATGGGATGGCTACACCTTC CASAGQAGWDGYTF
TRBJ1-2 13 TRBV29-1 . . TGCAGCGTTGATCAACAGGGAGGGTCTGGCTACACCTTC CSVDQQGGSGYTF